This T cell receptor (beta chain) was sequenced for a study of spatial heterogeneity in lung cancer. The time point was: sample taken at primary tumor resection. Frozen PBMC, nontumor lung or tumor provided whole RNA, which was sequenced unsorted. This CDR3 contains 14 residues. V lost 7 bases, J lost 3 bases, and 16 bases lay in between. CDR1 is MDHEN and CDR2 is SYDVKM in the germline V gene. This clonotype has a count of ten or more. Via MiXCR, TCRdb re-called the 5' RACE reads, giving one row per CDR3 protein. The data contain about 4,000 distinct CDR3 sequences, 16% of them singletons. This TCR came from a male donor with early-stage non-small cell lung cancer. The specimen was PBMCs, collected at surgery. This chain connects TRBV28 to TRBJ2-7; TRBD2 is a possible D gene (6 bases). CDR3 protein: CASNPGGRLYEQYF. CDR3 nucleotides: TGTGCCAGCAACCCTGGGGGGAGACTCTACGAGCAGTACTTC.